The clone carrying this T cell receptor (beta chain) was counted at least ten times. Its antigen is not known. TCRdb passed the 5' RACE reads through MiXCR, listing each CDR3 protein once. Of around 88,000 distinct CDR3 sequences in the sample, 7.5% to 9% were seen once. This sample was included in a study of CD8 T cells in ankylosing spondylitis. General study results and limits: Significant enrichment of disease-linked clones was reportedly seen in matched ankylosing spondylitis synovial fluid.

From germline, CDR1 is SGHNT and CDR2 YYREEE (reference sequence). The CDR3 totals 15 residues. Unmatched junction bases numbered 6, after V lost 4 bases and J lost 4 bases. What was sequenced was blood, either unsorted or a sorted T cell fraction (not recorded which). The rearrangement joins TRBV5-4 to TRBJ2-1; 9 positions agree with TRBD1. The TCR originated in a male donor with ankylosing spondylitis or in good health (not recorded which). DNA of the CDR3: TGTGCCAGCAGCCGAGGACAGGGGACATACAATGAGCAGTTCTTC. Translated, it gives CASSRGQGTYNEQFF. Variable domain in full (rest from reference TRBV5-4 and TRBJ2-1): ETGVTQSPTHLIKTRGQQVTLRCSSQSGHNTVSWYQQALGQGPQFIFQYYREEENGRGNFPPRFSGLQFPNYSSELNVNALELDDSALYLCASSRGQGTYNEQFFGPGTRLTVL.